This T cell receptor beta chain was sequenced in a study of PD-L1 blockade in urothelial cancer. Study overall: Starting in about 2014, patients were given atezolizumab (1,200 mg intravenously every 3 weeks). Blood was tested 3 weeks (second dose) and 6 weeks into treatment. Counts from blood samples showed a median of 141,255 T cells.

The method was immunoSEQ multiplex PCR; TCRdb's version includes in-frame clones alone and lacks a portion of them. The sample includes about 53,000 clones, approximately 88% of them seen just once. The CDR3 spans 13 residues. The germline gives CDR1 SEHNR, CDR2 FQNEAQ (reference sequence). Trimming stripped 6 bases from V and 1 base from J, with 9 bases between. Time point given: pretreatment peripheral blood. Peripheral blood mononuclear cells were collected from every patient before and during treatment, yielding between 1 and 8 samples per patient. The sequences come from PBMCs, collected around atezolizumab (anti-PD-L1) treatment. The rearrangement links TRBV7-9 to TRBJ1-1, with a weak D call TRBD1 (5 bases). This receptor was obtained from an older woman with urothelial cancer. CDR3 amino acids: CASRPDKNTEAFF. Here the CDR3 DNA reads TGTGCCAGCAGGCCGGACAAGAACACTGAAGCTTTCTTT.